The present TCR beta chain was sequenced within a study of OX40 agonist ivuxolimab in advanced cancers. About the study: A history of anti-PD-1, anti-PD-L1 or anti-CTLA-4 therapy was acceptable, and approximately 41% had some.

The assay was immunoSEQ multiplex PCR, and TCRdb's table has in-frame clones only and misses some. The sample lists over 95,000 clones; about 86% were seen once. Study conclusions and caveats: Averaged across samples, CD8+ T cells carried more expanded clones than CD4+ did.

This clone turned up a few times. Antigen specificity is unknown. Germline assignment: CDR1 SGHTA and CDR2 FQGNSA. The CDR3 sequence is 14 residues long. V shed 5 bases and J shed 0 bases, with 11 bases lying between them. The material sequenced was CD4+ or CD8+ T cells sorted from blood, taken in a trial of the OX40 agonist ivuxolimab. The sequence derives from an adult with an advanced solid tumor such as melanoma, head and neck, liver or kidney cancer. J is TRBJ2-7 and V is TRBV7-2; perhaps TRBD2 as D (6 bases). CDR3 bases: TGTGCCAGCAGCAAGGGACTCGTCTCCTACGAGCAGTACTTC. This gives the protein CASSKGLVSYEQYF.